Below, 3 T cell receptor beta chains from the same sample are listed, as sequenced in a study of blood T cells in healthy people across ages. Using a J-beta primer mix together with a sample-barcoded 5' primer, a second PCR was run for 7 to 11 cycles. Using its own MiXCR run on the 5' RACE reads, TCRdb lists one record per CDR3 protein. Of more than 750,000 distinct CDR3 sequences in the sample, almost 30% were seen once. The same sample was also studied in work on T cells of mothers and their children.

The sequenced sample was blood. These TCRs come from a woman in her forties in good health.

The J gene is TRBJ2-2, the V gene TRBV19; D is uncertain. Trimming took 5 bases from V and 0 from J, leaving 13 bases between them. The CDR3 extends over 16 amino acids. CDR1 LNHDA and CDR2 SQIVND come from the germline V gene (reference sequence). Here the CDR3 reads CASSWQRITNTGELFF. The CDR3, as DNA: TGTGCCAGTAGTTGGCAGAGGATAACGAACACCGGGGAGCTGTTTTTT.

CDR3 DNA sequence: TGCAGCGCTAAAGAGAAGAGCAATCAGCCCCAGCATTTT. Translating gives CSAKEKSNQPQHF. The chain joins TRBV29-1 to TRBJ1-5; D not certain. V dropped 7 bases and J dropped 1 base, with 11 bases sitting between them. The CDR3 sequence is 13 residues long. Per the germline V gene, CDR1 is SQVTM and CDR2 is ANQGSEA.

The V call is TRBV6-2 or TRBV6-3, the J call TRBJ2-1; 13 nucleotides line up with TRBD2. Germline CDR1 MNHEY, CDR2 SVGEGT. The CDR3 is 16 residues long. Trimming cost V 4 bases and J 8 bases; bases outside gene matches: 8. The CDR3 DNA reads TGTGCCAGCAGTTGGCCACTAGCGGGAGGGAAGGATGAGCAGTTCTTC. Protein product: CASSWPLAGGKDEQFF.